This entry lists 19 T cell receptor beta chains sequenced from one sample in a study of T cells in Graves' hyperthyroidism and ophthalmopathy (dated by TCRdb to the late 2010s). Library generation was performed with multiplex PCR. Instrument on record: Illumina HiSeq 2000. TCR beta CDR3 regions were amplified from RNA transcripts. The TCR CDR3 was subjected to a first round of RT-PCR using the HTBI primer set and the Qiagen OneStep RT-PCR kit. TCRdb reran the public reads through fastp at Q25 and MiXCR, keeping productive beta chains. Identical CDR3 protein sequences are pooled into one entry, listed with their most common genes and DNA. The sample table holds some 400,000 distinct CDR3 sequences, of which approximately 13% were seen once. The biggest ten clones account for about a fifth of the sample. The sequenced material came from blood. The source is a young man with Graves' hyperthyroidism that later progressed to Graves' ophthalmopathy.

This clonotype was picked up many times. The rearrangement links TRBV7-2 to TRBJ2-1, with 11 bases matching TRBD2. In germline, CDR1 is SGHTA, CDR2 FQGNSA. V shed 6 bases, J shed 6 bases, and the junction held 7 bases outside the gene matches. The CDR3 loop spans 15 amino acids. As DNA, the CDR3 is TGTGCCAGCAGTCAGACTAGCGGGGTTTTCAATGAGCAGTTCTTC. As protein: CASSQTSGVFNEQFF.

This clonotype has ten or more counts. The J gene is TRBJ1-1, the V gene TRBV5-5, with 8 bases identical to TRBD1. Germline V gene sequence: CDR1 SGHKS, CDR2 YYEKEE (reference sequence). The junction had 10 bases not matched to a gene; V was cut back by 7 bases and J by 8 bases. The length of the CDR3 is 13 residues. The CDR3 DNA follows: TGTGCCAGCGGCCAGACAGGGGCTCTCGAAGCTTTCTTT. This gives the protein CASGQTGALEAFF.

This clonotype came up many times. CDR3 DNA sequence: TGCGCCAGCTGCGAGGGGGCGTCTAGCACAGATACGCAGTATTTT. It yields the protein CASCEGASSTDTQYF. The chain is built from TRBV5-1 and TRBJ2-3, with 7 nucleotides matching TRBD1. The J segment lost 0 bases and the V segment lost 7 bases, leaving 8 bases of the junction unmatched. CDR1 SGHRS and CDR2 YFSETQ come from the germline V gene. The CDR3 has 15 amino acids.

The chain couples TRBV5-1 to TRBJ2-7, with 7 nucleotides matching TRBD1. J was trimmed by 6 bases and V by 0 bases; bases with no gene match: 12. From germline, CDR1 is SGHRS and CDR2 YFSETQ. CDR3 length: 16 residues. CDR3 bases: TGCGCCAGCAGCTTGGACTCCGGGACAGCTCCCTGCGAGCAGTACTTC. Protein: CASSLDSGTAPCEQYF.

This clonotype was recorded at least ten times. This rearrangement joins TRBV20-1 to TRBJ2-3; D is uncertain. Deletions cut 3 bases from V and 0 bases from J, with 4 bases between. The germline CDR1 and CDR2 sequences are DFQATT and SNEGSKA (reference sequence). The CDR3 runs 12 residues. The CDR3 DNA reads as TGCAGTGCTAGCGTCAGCACAGATACGCAGTATTTT. It translates to CSASVSTDTQYF.

There are many counts of this clonotype. This chain links TRBV27 with TRBJ2-3; possibly TRBD1 for D (6 bases). The CDR3 extends over 17 amino acids. CDR1 MNHEY and CDR2 SMNVEV come from the germline V gene (reference sequence). V was pared by 4 bases and J by 13 bases, with 30 bases between. The CDR3 reads CASSWSQDSLGSSREYF. The CDR3 nucleotides are TGTGCCAGCAGTTGGTCCCAGGACAGCCTTGGTTCCTCGCGTGAGTATTTT.

This clonotype was recorded at least ten times. The rearrangement links TRBV28 to TRBJ1-1; D not certain. V lost 3 bases, J lost 5 bases, and 13 bases lay in between. Looked up from germline, CDR1 is MDHEN and CDR2 is SYDVKM. This CDR3 spans 14 amino acids. CDR3 protein: CASSFRPGGTEAFF. DNA for the CDR3: TGTGCCAGCAGTTTTAGACCGGGCGGGACTGAAGCTTTCTTT.

This clonotype has ten or more counts. The V and J genes are TRBV27 and TRBJ1-1; a possible D gene is TRBD1 (5 bases). This CDR3 comprises 15 residues. Germline loops: CDR1 MNHEY, CDR2 SMNVEV (reference sequence). V lost 3 bases, J lost 0 bases, and 11 bases lay in between. As DNA, the CDR3 is TGTGCCAGCAGTTTGGGGGAGGGGATGAACACTGAAGCTTTCTTT. Its protein is CASSLGEGMNTEAFF.

This clonotype has a handful of counts. The V gene is TRBV19, the J gene TRBJ2-3; D is undetermined. Germline CDR1 and CDR2: LNHDA and SQIVND (reference sequence). The CDR3 has 11 residues. V was pared by 3 bases and J by 6 bases, with 4 bases between. The DNA for the CDR3 is TGTGCCAGTAGTATGGGGGATACGCAGTATTTT. It codes for CASSMGDTQYF.

This chain joins TRBV7-2 and TRBJ2-1; 12 bases line up with TRBD2. V was clipped by 1 base and J by 8 bases; unmatched bases: 6. This CDR3 is built from 16 residues. Germline V gene data show CDR1 as SGHTA and CDR2 as FQGNSA. CDR3 sequence reads: CASSLVASGGADEQFF. The CDR3 DNA reads as TGTGCCAGCAGCTTAGTTGCTAGCGGGGGGGCGGATGAGCAGTTCTTC.

The genes are TRBV7-9 and TRBJ1-4; 9 nucleotides agree with TRBD1. V lost 11 bases to trimming and J lost 7 bases; unmatched junction nucleotides: 8. CDR1 SEHNR and CDR2 FQNEAQ come from the germline V gene (reference sequence). This CDR3 spans 13 amino acids. The DNA of the CDR3 is TGTGCCGCGGAGGGACAGGGTACTGAAAAACTGTTTTTT. Its protein is CAAEGQGTEKLFF.

This clonotype has only a few counts. The J gene is TRBJ1-2, the V gene TRBV4-1; tentative D call: TRBD1 (6 bases). V lost 4 bases and J 4 bases, leaving 13 bases between the germline ends. Germline CDR1 is MGHRA and CDR2 is YSYEKL. This CDR3 has 14 residues. Here the CDR3 DNA reads TGCGCCAGCAGCCCCCGACAGGAATCCTATGGCTACACCTTC. Translation: CASSPRQESYGYTF.

This clonotype was detected ten times or more. This chain joins TRBV20-1 and TRBJ2-7, with D hard to call. CDR1 is DFQATT and CDR2 is SNEGSKA in the germline V gene (reference sequence). With 3 bases removed from V and 2 bases from J, the gap between germline ends came to 14 bases. This CDR3 contains 14 residues. This chain's CDR3 is CSARDRLFTYEQYF. The CDR3 DNA reads TGCAGTGCTAGGGACCGACTTTTCACCTACGAGCAGTACTTC.

This clonotype was found a few times. V gene TRBV30 combines with J gene TRBJ2-2; D is possibly TRBD1 (6 bases). Trimming cost V 8 bases and J 0 bases, with 13 bases left between them. CDR1 is GTSNPN, CDR2 SVGIG, per germline (reference sequence). This CDR3 comprises 14 residues. The CDR3 sequence: CAGHRATNTGELFF. Here the CDR3 DNA reads TGTGCCGGACACAGGGCTACGAACACCGGGGAGCTGTTTTTT. The variable domain in full, completed from reference TRBV30 and TRBJ2-2, reads SQTIHQWPATLVQPVGSPLSLECTVEGTSNPNLYWYRQAAGRGLQLLFYSVGIGQISSEVPQNLSASRPQDRQFILSSKKLLLSDSGFYLCAGHRATNTGELFFGEGSRLTVL.

This clonotype was detected many times. V gene TRBV11-2 combines with J gene TRBJ2-1, with 12 bases aligning to TRBD2. CDR3 length: 15 residues. The V and J ends lost 4 bases and 3 bases, in that order; junction bases with no gene match: 1. Germline loops: CDR1 SGHAT, CDR2 FQNNGV. The CDR3 here is CASSSGLAGYNEQFF. DNA for the CDR3: TGTGCCAGCAGCTCGGGACTAGCGGGCTACAATGAGCAGTTCTTC.

There are many counts of this clonotype. CDR3 region: CASTVDWGGRETQYF. The DNA for the CDR3 is TGTGCCAGCACCGTCGACTGGGGAGGGAGGGAGACCCAGTACTTC. This chain uses TRBV11-2 with TRBJ2-5; 7 bases map to TRBD2. This CDR3 is 15 amino acids long. V dropped 7 bases and J dropped 5; count of bases not matched to a gene: 13. Germline V gene sequence: CDR1 SGHAT, CDR2 FQNNGV.

The chain has TRBV28 and TRBJ1-5, with a possible D match to TRBD1 (5 bases). V shed 5 bases and J shed 2 bases, with 16 bases lying between them. The germline V gene has CDR1 MDHEN and CDR2 SYDVKM. The CDR3 consists of 16 residues. The CDR3, as DNA: TGTGCCAGCAGTACGCCCCGGGGGTTCGGCAATCAGCCCCAGCATTTT. This codes for CASSTPRGFGNQPQHF.

In this sample, this clonotype turned up many times. The J gene is TRBJ2-1, the V gene TRBV7-6; the D is unclear. Trimming removed 4 bases from V and 2 bases from J, with 18 bases in between. Germline V lookup: CDR1 SGHVS, CDR2 FNYEAQ. The CDR3 has 17 residues. The CDR3 reads CASSSPWKAYPYNEQFF. The CDR3 coding sequence is TGTGCCAGCAGCTCACCTTGGAAAGCCTATCCCTACAATGAGCAGTTCTTC.

The sample holds a few counts of this clonotype. This chain uses TRBV7-9 with TRBJ2-4; 7 bases align to TRBD2. Trimming took 1 base from V and 3 from J; bases not matched to a gene: 9. Looked up from germline, CDR1 is SEHNR and CDR2 is FQNEAQ (reference sequence). There are 17 residues in the CDR3. CDR3 DNA sequence: TGTGCCAGCAGCTTAGGTGGGGGGGATTTCGACAAAAACATTCAGTACTTC. Protein product: CASSLGGGDFDKNIQYF.